The 18 T cell receptor beta chains below come from one sample, sequenced in a study of glioma-infiltrating T cells listed by TCRdb under 2016. Sequencing was carried out with an Illumina MiSeq. The iRepertoire nested amplicon-rescue multiplex PCR (arm-PCR) platform was used to amplify TCR alpha and beta CDR3 regions from RNA. TCRdb applied fastp at Q25 and MiXCR to the public reads, then kept only in-frame beta chains. Every CDR3 protein is listed once, alongside the most common genes and DNA of its rows. In this sample the table shows just over 1,000 distinct CDR3 sequences, less than 75% of which occur a single time. The ten largest clones represent about 28% of the sample. Sequenced input: glioma tissue, nonneoplastic brain tissue, or PBMCs (not recorded which). Source of these receptors: a human donor with low-grade glioma or glioblastoma, undergoing nonglioma brain surgery, or in good health (not recorded which).

This chain connects TRBV28 to TRBJ2-1; 11 nucleotides align to TRBD2. Germline V gene data show CDR1 as MDHEN and CDR2 as SYDVKM. The CDR3 is made up of 14 amino acids. The trim removed 3 bases at V and 8 bases at J, leaving 3 bases unmatched. The CDR3 DNA reads TGTGCCAGCAGTTTGGCTAGCGGGGGGTATGAGCAGTTCTTC. This translates into CASSLASGGYEQFF.

This chain uses TRBV2 with TRBJ2-3; 7 nucleotides agree with TRBD2. Germline V gives CDR1 SNHLY, CDR2 FYNNEI. This CDR3 region has 14 residues. Trimming removed 8 bases from V and 6 bases from J; junction bases left unmatched: 11. CDR3 nucleotide sequence: TGTGCCAGCCGATCGGGGGGTAGCCCCGATACGCAGTATTTT. Its translation is CASRSGGSPDTQYF.

This clonotype is deemed medium-sized. V is TRBV3-1 and J is TRBJ2-4; no clear D. Trimming pared 1 base from V and 8 bases from J, leaving 15 bases between. There are 15 residues in the CDR3. The germline CDR1 and CDR2 sequences are LGHDT and YNNKEL (reference sequence). The CDR3 reads CASSQVRFGGDIQYF. Written as DNA, the CDR3 is TGTGCCAGCAGCCAAGTCCGATTCGGCGGAGACATTCAGTACTTC.

Turning to this clonotype: One end of the junction fails to match germline, which may point to a read error. The rearrangement links TRBV27 to TRBJ1-1, with 8 positions matching TRBD1. Germline-derived CDR1 and CDR2 are MNHEY and SMNVEV (reference sequence). The length of the CDR3 is 15 residues. CDR3 bases: TGTGCCAGCAGTCTATGGGGACAGGTAGACACTAAAGCTTTCTTT. This encodes CASSLWGQVDTKAFF.

This clonotype is deemed hyperexpanded. V usage is TRBV27 and J usage is TRBJ1-3; TRBD1 is a possible D gene (5 bases). CDR1 and CDR2 (germline): MNHEY, SMNVEV (reference sequence). The CDR3 spans 14 residues. Trimming shortened V by 3 bases and J by 3 bases, and 9 bases separated the two germline ends. The CDR3, as DNA: TGTGCCAGCAGTTTTTCAGGGATTGGAAACACCATATATTTT. This codes for CASSFSGIGNTIYF.

By share of the sample, this clonotype is medium-sized (0.01 to 0.1%). The CDR3 spells CASSPAKGLSSGRAGIDKNIQYF. For the CDR3, the DNA is TGCGCCAGCAGCCCCGCGAAGGGCCTTTCTAGCGGGAGGGCCGGTATAGACAAAAACATTCAGTACTTC. The chain has TRBV4-1 and TRBJ2-4, with 12 bases fitting TRBD2. After removal of 4 bases from V and 3 bases from J, the junction contained 25 bases not matched to a gene. This CDR3 is built from 23 residues. Germline V gives CDR1 MGHRA, CDR2 YSYEKL.

Concerning this clonotype: Germline is not matched at one junction end, which may reflect a read error. This rearrangement joins TRBV6-6 to TRBJ1-2; D is perhaps TRBD1 (6 bases). The CDR3 loop spans 14 amino acids. The germline CDR1 and CDR2 sequences are MNHNY and SVGAGI (reference sequence). DNA of the CDR3: TGTGCCAGCAGTCTTTCAGGGGACCGAACTGGCTTCACCTTC. This sequence encodes CASSLSGDRTGFTF.

Relative to its sample, this clonotype is medium-sized. This rearrangement joins TRBV2 to TRBJ2-7; D unclear. The V gene's germline CDR1 is SNHLY and CDR2 FYNNEI. V shed 3 bases and J shed 3 bases, with 9 bases lying between them. CDR3 length: 13 amino acids. The CDR3 DNA follows: TGTGCCAGCAGTGACTCTTGGGTCTACGAGCAGTACTTC. It encodes CASSDSWVYEQYF.

This clonotype was observed a single time. One end of the junction is discordant with germline, which a read error may explain. The chain combines TRBV5-1 with TRBJ2-2; TRBD2 matches 10 bases. Germline CDR1 reads SGHRS; CDR2 reads YFSETQ. This CDR3 is 18 amino acids long. The CDR3, as DNA: TGCGACAGCATCTTGTTTCTAGCGGGAGAGGGGAAAACCGGGGAGCTGTTTTTT. Amino acid sequence: CDSILFLAGEGKTGELFF. The whole variable domain, filled in from reference TRBV5-1 and TRBJ2-2, reads KAGVTQTPRYLIKTRGQQVTLSCSPISGHRSVSWYQQTPGQGLQFLFEYFSETQRNKGNFPGRFSGRQFSNSRSEMNVSTLELGDSALYLCDSILFLAGEGKTGELFFGEGSRLTVL.

As for this clonotype: The CDR3 does not close with the conserved phenylalanine or tryptophan, likely indicating a read error. The chain employs TRBV12-3 or TRBV12-4 and TRBJ2-5; tentatively, D is TRBD2 (5 bases). The CDR3 extends over 15 amino acids. Between the trimmed V and J ends, which lost 4 bases and 7 bases, there was a span of 19 bases. This CDR3 reads CASSSPIEGDMTQYL. The CDR3 nucleotides are TGTGCCAGCAGTTCGCCGATAGAGGGAGATATGACCCAGTACCTC.

This clonotype was recorded once. One end of the junction varies from germline; a read error may be responsible. This rearrangement joins TRBV6-1 to TRBJ1-4; no reliable D call. Germline CDR1 reads MNHNS; CDR2 reads SASEGT. The CDR3 sequence is 14 residues long. In DNA form, the CDR3 reads TGTTCCAGCCCTAGGGATGCAACTAATGACAAACTGTTTTTT. This gives the protein CSSPRDATNDKLFF.

In this sample, this clonotype is large. V usage is TRBV19 and J usage is TRBJ2-3; a weak D match, TRBD2 (6 bases). CDR3 size: 14 residues. The germline gives CDR1 LNHDA, CDR2 SQIVND (reference sequence). V lost 3 bases and J 6 bases, leaving 13 bases between the germline ends. The CDR3 nucleotides read TGTGCCAGTAGTATGGGACTGGGCTGGGATACGCAGTATTTT. Amino acid sequence: CASSMGLGWDTQYF. Full variable domain (outside the CDR3, taken from reference TRBV19 and TRBJ2-3): DGGITQSPKYLFRKEGQNVTLSCEQNLNHDAMYWYRQDPGQGLRLIYYSQIVNDFQKGDIAEGYSVSREKKESFPLTVTSAQKNPTAFYLCASSMGLGWDTQYFGPGTRLTVL.

As for this clonotype: Compared with germline, one end of the junction differs, possibly owing to a read error. The V and J genes are TRBV5-4 and TRBJ2-3; D gene uncertain. This CDR3 is 14 amino acids long. Germline CDR1 and CDR2: SGHNT and YYREEE (reference sequence). CDR3 nucleotides: TGTGCCAGAAGCTCCAACGGGTTCACAGATAAGCAGTATTTT. Translation gives CARSSNGFTDKQYF.

As regards this clonotype: At one end, the junction sequence differs from germline, possibly due to a read error. CDR3 residues: CASSLWEKGNTEAFF. DNA of the CDR3: TGTGCCAGCAGTCTATGGGAAAAGGGAAACACTGAGGCTTTCTTT. J is TRBJ1-1 and V is TRBV27; D uncertain. Germline V lookup: CDR1 MNHEY, CDR2 SMNVEV (reference sequence). This CDR3 has 15 amino acids.

V usage is TRBV4-1 and J usage is TRBJ2-1; the D is unclear. The germline V gene has CDR1 MGHRA and CDR2 YSYEKL. V lost 2 bases to trimming and J lost 8 bases, with 13 bases between them. The CDR3 is 14 residues long. The CDR3 reads CASSQPGFLDEQFF. The DNA of the CDR3 is TGCGCCAGCAGCCAACCGGGCTTCCTCGATGAGCAGTTCTTC.

The count of this clonotype is one. No conserved phenylalanine or tryptophan is present at the end of the CDR3, so a read error is the likely explanation. Because the CDR3's place on the DNA is in doubt, the DNA is left out and the CDR3 is given as listed by TCRdb. The chain carries TRBV27 and TRBJ1-1. The CDR3 spans 13 residues, counting both ends. CDR1 is MNHEY and CDR2 is SMNVEV in the germline V gene (reference sequence). CDR3 sequence: CASSTGQNTEEGG.

Notes on this clonotype: The junction departs from the called germline gene at one end, perhaps through a read error. The chain recombines TRBV27 with TRBJ1-1, with unresolved D. CDR3 length equals 13 residues. Germline V lookup: CDR1 MNHEY, CDR2 SMNVEV (reference sequence). CDR3 amino acids: CARSTGPNTGAFF. The CDR3 bases are TGTGCCCGCAGTACCGGCCCGAACACTGGCGCTTTCTTT.

This clonotype occurred a few times. The chain links TRBV27 to TRBJ1-3, with 7 bases matching TRBD1. Germline V gene sequence: CDR1 MNHEY, CDR2 SMNVEV (reference sequence). The CDR3 loop spans 14 amino acids. V lost 5 bases to trimming and J lost 4 bases; unmatched junction nucleotides: 5. CDR3 nucleotides: TGTGCCAGCAGTCTATGGGGACAGGGAAACACCATATATTTT. Its protein is CASSLWGQGNTIYF.